Presented here are 14 T cell receptor beta chains from one specimen sequenced in a study of cytomegalovirus exposure and HLA in healthy donors. The PCR made use of 60 Vbeta and 13 Jbeta primers. Generated by immunoSEQ multiplex PCR, the TCRdb table keeps only in-frame clones and is missing some. Among approximately 140,000 clones listed, over 60% were seen once. Sequenced: PBMCs. The receptors were gathered from a female donor in good health and CMV-seronegative.

V usage is TRBV5-1 and J usage is TRBJ2-1, with a possible D match to TRBD1 (6 bases). The V gene's germline CDR1 is SGHRS and CDR2 YFSETQ. Trimming took 2 bases from V and 6 from J, leaving 15 bases between them. CDR3 length equals 15 residues. The CDR3 spells CASSFAQGSGNEQFF. CDR3 DNA sequence: TGCGCCAGCAGCTTCGCACAGGGTTCGGGCAATGAGCAGTTCTTC. Supplemented by reference TRBV5-1 and TRBJ2-1, the full variable domain reads KAGVTQTPRYLIKTRGQQVTLSCSPISGHRSVSWYQQTPGQGLQFLFEYFSETQRNKGNFPGRFSGRQFSNSRSEMNVSTLELGDSALYLCASSFAQGSGNEQFFGPGTRLTVL.

This clone has a single count. The chain employs TRBV5-1 and TRBJ2-3, with 11 bases lining up with TRBD2. Trimming at V came to 4 bases and at J to 5 bases, leaving 9 bases not matched to a gene. Germline loops: CDR1 SGHRS, CDR2 YFSETQ. The CDR3 length is 16 residues. The CDR3 DNA sequence: TGCGCCAGCAGCCCAGAGACTAGCGGGACACGAGATACGCAGTATTTT. Amino acids: CASSPETSGTRDTQYF.

As concerns this clone: Relative to the germline gene, one junction end is altered; a read error may explain this. Other DNA sequences within the sample encode an identical CDR3. The chain links TRBV14 to TRBJ2-7; 7 nucleotides agree with TRBD1. The CDR3 runs to 15 residues. Germline V gene sequence: CDR1 SGHDN, CDR2 FVKESK. For the CDR3, the DNA is TGTGCCAGCAGCCAAGCGGGACAGAGGGCCTCCGAGCAGTATTTC. Translating gives CASSQAGQRASEQYF. Full variable domain (missing parts from reference TRBV14 and TRBJ2-7): EAGVTQFPSHSVIEKGQTVTLRCDPISGHDNLYWYRRVMGKEIKFLLHFVKESKQDESGMPNNRFLAERTGGTYSTLKVQPAELEDSGVYFCASSQAGQRASEQYFGPGTRLTVT.

This clone was detected only a few times. The chain has TRBV19 and TRBJ2-1; possibly TRBD1 for D (5 bases). The CDR3 covers 15 residues. Trimming cost V 3 bases and J 8 bases, with 17 bases left between them. Germline CDR1 and CDR2: LNHDA and SQIVND (reference sequence). The CDR3 nucleotides are TGTGCCAGTAGTATTTGGGGCGGAAGGAGCGATGAGCAGTTCTTC. Its protein product is CASSIWGGRSDEQFF. Supplemented by reference TRBV19 and TRBJ2-1, the full variable domain reads DGGITQSPKYLFRKEGQNVTLSCEQNLNHDAMYWYRQDPGQGLRLIYYSQIVNDFQKGDIAEGYSVSREKKESFPLTVTSAQKNPTAFYLCASSIWGGRSDEQFFGPGTRLTVL.

V usage is TRBV11-3 and J usage is TRBJ1-1, with TRBD1 as a possible D gene (6 bases). The V end lost 0 bases, the J end lost 0 bases, and 17 bases lay between the germline ends. The CDR3 runs to 18 residues. Germline CDR1 reads SGHNT; CDR2 reads YENEEA. The CDR3, as DNA: TGTGCCAGCAGCTTAGAGGGGGTAGTTGGACAGATGAACACTGAAGCTTTCTTT. Protein: CASSLEGVVGQMNTEAFF.

This chain joins TRBV7-3 and TRBJ2-5; D might be TRBD1 (5 bases). The CDR3 length is 15 residues. The V gene's germline CDR1 is SGHTA and CDR2 FQGTGA. The V and J ends lost 3 bases and 1 base respectively, with 12 bases between them. CDR3 in DNA: TGTGCCAGCAGCTTGGGGTGGCAGGGCCAAGAGACCCAGTACTTC. Translated, it gives CASSLGWQGQETQYF.

This clone was detected only a few times. The rearrangement joins TRBV27 to TRBJ1-1; TRBD1 might be the D (5 bases). This CDR3 has 12 residues. Germline values: CDR1 MNHEY, CDR2 SMNVEV (reference sequence). The V gene lost 8 bases and the J gene lost 5 bases, with 12 bases spanning the gap. The chain's CDR3 is CASSRRGTEAFF. CDR3 coding DNA: TGTGCCAGCTCCCGGCGGGGGACTGAAGCTTTCTTT.

CDR3 loop: CASSLDYRTGREQYF. CDR3 bases: TGTGCCAGCAGCTTAGACTACCGGACAGGGCGGGAGCAGTACTTC. This chain connects TRBV11-3 to TRBJ2-7; the match to TRBD1 covers 8 bases. Germline CDR1 SGHNT, CDR2 YENEEA. Losses at the gene ends were 0 bases for V and 7 bases for J; bases not matched to a gene: 8. The CDR3 has 15 residues.

This sequence joins TRBV9 and TRBJ2-5; D may be TRBD1 (6 bases). Matching the DNA end better, TRBJ2-7 makes the J call doubtful. CDR1 and CDR2 (germline): SGDLS, YYNGEE. The CDR3 has 14 residues. CDR3 in DNA: TGTGCCAGCAGCGCTACCGGGACAACCTACGAGCAGTACTTC. Its protein product is CASSATGTTYEQYF.

The chain carries TRBV6-6 and TRBJ2-1; possibly TRBD1 for D (5 bases). V was pared by 0 bases and J by 6 bases, with 12 bases between. The CDR3 covers 15 residues. The germline gives CDR1 MNHNY, CDR2 SVGAGI (reference sequence). The CDR3 coding sequence is TGTGCCAGCAGTTACTCAGGGGCCGCCGGCAATGAGCAGTTCTTC. This gives the protein CASSYSGAAGNEQFF.

This clone was counted a few times. This rearrangement joins TRBV6-1 to TRBJ2-7; no firm D call. CDR3 length: 16 amino acids. V gave up 2 bases and J gave up 2 bases, with 16 bases separating them. Germline loops: CDR1 MNHNS, CDR2 SASEGT. The CDR3 DNA reads as TGTGCCAGCAGTGAACAGAAGCGAAAAACGGCCTACGAGCAGTACTTC. Translation: CASSEQKRKTAYEQYF.

CDR3 loop: CASSGQYYSNQPQHF. Written as DNA, the CDR3 is TGTGCCAGCTCAGGACAGTACTATAGCAATCAGCCCCAGCATTTT. The chain couples TRBV18 to TRBJ1-5; D perhaps matches TRBD1 (6 bases). V was trimmed by 5 bases and J by 0 bases, leaving 11 bases between them. The CDR3 is 15 residues long. Germline CDR1 reads KGHSH; CDR2 reads LQKENI.

This chain uses TRBV6-5 with TRBJ1-1, with TRBD1 identical over 9 bases. Germline V gives CDR1 MNHEY, CDR2 SVGAGI. J was trimmed by 5 bases and V by 5 bases; bases with no gene match: 9. This CDR3 has 15 amino acids. Written as DNA, the CDR3 is TGTGCCAGCAGTAATCCTACAGGGGGCAGGACTGAAGCTTTCTTT. Its protein product is CASSNPTGGRTEAFF.

V gene TRBV19 combines with J gene TRBJ2-5, with a possible D match to TRBD1 (6 bases). CDR1 is LNHDA, CDR2 SQIVND, per germline (reference sequence). The CDR3 contains 12 residues. The V end was cut by 9 bases, the J end by 1 base, with 9 bases between. CDR3 DNA: TGTGCCAGCCTGGACAGCCAAGAGACCCAGTACTTC. This gives the protein CASLDSQETQYF.